This T cell receptor beta chain is from a study of blood T cell repertoires in COVID-19. On the study more broadly: Whether acute or convalescent, the COVID-19 samples came from the United States, Italy and Spain. From T cells, B-cell-depleted T cells, or PBMCs came the material, which was cDNA or gDNA.

The V gene end was trimmed by 3 bases and the J gene end by 3 bases; junction bases not matched to a gene: 5. This CDR3 has 14 residues. Germline lookup yields CDR1 SGHNT and CDR2 YYREEE (reference sequence). Under the authors' procedure: Amplifying reference gene primers gave estimates of nucleated cell counts. Clones were read by immunoSEQ multiplex PCR, and TCRdb kept only the in-frame ones, dropping some. V and J calls and clone size are given by that table; D and trimming were obtained from the DNA. The table includes some 51,000 clones, about nine tenths detected once. The sequencing sample was made of peripheral blood. This receptor was taken from a man between 35 and 55 years old with acute or convalescent COVID-19. This chain joins TRBV5-4 and TRBJ2-5; 7 nucleotides match TRBD1. CDR3 protein: CASSSGQREETQYF. As DNA, the CDR3 is TGTGCCAGCAGCTCGGGACAGAGGGAAGAGACCCAGTACTTC. Together with reference TRBV5-4 and TRBJ2-5, the CDR3 gives the full variable domain: ETGVTQSPTHLIKTRGQQVTLRCSSQSGHNTVSWYQQALGQGPQFIFQYYREEENGRGNFPPRFSGLQFPNYSSELNVNALELDDSALYLCASSSGQREETQYFGPGTRLLVL.